This TCR beta chain was documented in a study of blood T cells in healthy people across ages. This clonotype has just a few counts. Its matching antigen is unknown. Each sample gave at least 6.5 million isolated PBMCs. This CDR3 spans 14 amino acids. The V segment lost 5 bases and the J segment 5 bases; nucleotides outside the gene matches: 8. The germline CDR1 and CDR2 sequences are SEHNR and FQNEAQ (reference sequence). The use of a sample-barcoded 5' primer and a J-beta primer mix characterized a second PCR of 7 to 11 cycles. TCRdb ran MiXCR on the 5' RACE reads and lists one entry per CDR3 protein. In the table there are 700,000 to 950,000 distinct CDR3 sequences, roughly 50% of which are singletons. General study results and limits: It was held that the diversity estimates obtained from one million T cells were underestimates. Diversity of TCR beta per million T cells declined in a roughly linear way with age.

The chain couples TRBV7-9 to TRBJ2-5; 7 bases agree with TRBD1. This receptor was identified in a young man in good health. The sample consisted of blood. The CDR3 loop reads CASSVGTDRETQYF. Written as DNA, the CDR3 is TGTGCCAGCAGCGTCGGGACAGATAGGGAGACCCAGTACTTC.